This TCR beta chain was obtained from a study of cytomegalovirus exposure and HLA in healthy donors. Germline assignment: CDR1 SGHRS and CDR2 YFSETQ. CDR3 length: 15 amino acids. V was clipped by 4 bases and J by 2 bases; unmatched bases: 5. The PCR contained 60 Vbeta and 13 Jbeta primers. Sequenced by immunoSEQ multiplex PCR; TCRdb stores in-frame clones only, minus some. Of 200,000 to 250,000 clones listed, 70% to 90% are singletons. Input material: PBMCs. The origin of this receptor is a woman aged 60-70 years in good health and CMV-seropositive. The rearrangement uses TRBV5-1 and TRBJ1-4; TRBD1 agrees at 7 bases. The CDR3 sequence is CASSADRATNEKLFF. The CDR3 DNA sequence: TGCGCCAGCAGCGCAGACAGGGCCACTAATGAAAAACTGTTTTTT.